This TCR beta chain was identified in a study of regulatory T cells in long-lasting Graves disease. This clonotype was counted a few times. Sample time point: newly diagnosed GD, antithyroid drugs for less than 3 months. Preparation of the TCR library used RNA extracted from PBMCs. Graves' disease diagnoses used American Thyroid Association guidelines. CDR3-region Arm-PCR and iRepertoire HTBI primers produced the TCR beta libraries. Original analysis: Segment identification across samples yielded 62 TRBV and about 14 TRBJ segments. TCRdb itself ran the multiplex PCR reads through MiXCR, one entry per CDR3 protein. The V and J calls, along with clone size, are taken from TCRdb and not from the paper's own processing. The sample includes a few hundred thousand distinct CDR3 sequences, about 12% of them seen just once. There are 19 residues in the CDR3. V shed 0 bases and J 10 bases; nucleotides not matched to a gene: 18. Germline CDR1 and CDR2: LGHNT and FRNRAP.

These data are also associated with another study on T cells in Graves' hyperthyroidism and ophthalmopathy. This second study notes: Patients aged 18 to 65 had newly diagnosed hyperthyroidism lasting under 2 months. Using the HTBI primer set, a first-round RT-PCR was run on the TCR CDR3.

The sequencing here drew on peripheral blood mononuclear cells (PBMCs), taken at new diagnosis, from a patient treated with antithyroid drugs. The rearrangement joins TRBV12-5 to TRBJ2-3; 11 positions match TRBD2. This receptor was taken from a woman under 30 with Graves disease. CDR3 coding DNA: TGTGCTAGTGGTTTGGTACTGTGGGCGACTAGCGGGGAGTCGAAGGCGCAGTATTTT. It specifies CASGLVLWATSGESKAQYF.